The 20 T cell receptor beta chains below come from one sample, sequenced in a study of cytomegalovirus exposure and HLA in healthy donors. 60 Vbeta and 13 Jbeta primers were used in PCR. The method was immunoSEQ multiplex PCR; TCRdb's version includes in-frame clones alone and lacks a portion of them. The sample's table shows approximately 110,000 clones. The sample was PBMCs. All receptors derive from a man aged 30 to 39 in good health and CMV-seronegative.

The chain uses TRBV18 and TRBJ1-2; 9 nucleotides line up with TRBD1. From germline, CDR1 is KGHSH and CDR2 LQKENI. This CDR3 region has 17 residues. Trimming at V came to 6 bases and at J to 0 bases, leaving 11 bases not matched to a gene. In nucleotides, the CDR3 is TGTGCCAGCTCGTTCGGGACAGGGAAAGGCTCTAACTATGGCTACACCTTC. It is translated as CASSFGTGKGSNYGYTF. Looking up the rest from reference TRBV18 and TRBJ1-2 gives the full variable domain: NAGVMQNPRHLVRRRGQEARLRCSPMKGHSHVYWYRQLPEEGLKFMVYLQKENIIDESGMPKERFSAEFPKEGPSILRIQQVVRGDSAAYFCASSFGTGKGSNYGYTFGSGTRLTVV.

The V gene is TRBV20-1, the J gene TRBJ2-3; D may be TRBD2 (6 bases). This CDR3 spans 11 amino acids. Germline V gene lookup returns CDR1 DFQATT and CDR2 SNEGSKA (reference sequence). Trimming pared 8 bases from V and 4 bases from J, leaving 10 bases between. CDR3 amino acids: CSPGGADTQYF. In DNA form, the CDR3 reads TGCAGTCCCGGAGGGGCAGATACGCAGTATTTT.

This chain connects TRBV28 to TRBJ2-7, with D perhaps matching TRBD1 (5 bases). Germline CDR1 reads MDHEN; CDR2 reads SYDVKM. There are 15 residues in the CDR3. The V end lost 7 bases, the J end lost 0 bases, and 16 bases lay between the germline ends. The CDR3 reads CASTFARDSSYEQYF. For the CDR3, the DNA is TGTGCCAGCACTTTCGCCCGTGACAGCTCCTACGAGCAGTACTTC.

The chain carries TRBV19 and TRBJ2-3; 11 bases match TRBD2. Germline assignment: CDR1 LNHDA and CDR2 SQIVND (reference sequence). Trimming took 5 bases from V and 7 from J; bases not matched to a gene: 8. The CDR3 consists of 15 residues. The CDR3 DNA is TGTGCCAGTAGTGTTGGACTAGCGGGTCGGTATACGCAGTATTTT. Encoded protein: CASSVGLAGRYTQYF.

The chain carries TRBV19 and TRBJ2-5; D is unresolved. Germline V gene lookup returns CDR1 LNHDA and CDR2 SQIVND (reference sequence). Trimming removed 1 base at V and 4 bases at J, with 7 bases between. The CDR3 contains 13 residues. CDR3 DNA: TGTGCCAGTAGTATAGCCGCCAGAGAGACCCAGTACTTC. Translated: CASSIAARETQYF.

The gene calls are TRBV5-6 and TRBJ2-1, with TRBD2 matching over 15 bases. V lost 3 bases and J lost 5; bases outside the gene matches: 12. The CDR3 has 19 amino acids. Germline CDR1 reads SGHDT; CDR2 reads YYEEEE. The CDR3 nucleotides read TGTGCCAGCAGCTCTACCGGACTAGCGGGAGGGCCTTTAAACAATGAGCAGTTCTTC. It translates to CASSSTGLAGGPLNNEQFF.

The chain carries TRBV5-6 and TRBJ2-7; D perhaps matches TRBD1 (5 bases). CDR1 is SGHDT and CDR2 is YYEEEE in the germline V gene. The CDR3 consists of 13 residues. Trimming left V 0 bases short and J 2 bases short, with 6 bases between. CDR3 nucleotides: TGTGCCAGCAGCTTGGAAGGGGCCTACGAGCAGTACTTC. This translates into CASSLEGAYEQYF.

The rearrangement links TRBV6-5 to TRBJ1-2; possible D gene TRBD1, 5 bases. Germline-derived CDR1 and CDR2 are MNHEY and SVGAGI. With 6 bases removed from V and 3 bases from J, the gap between germline ends came to 11 bases. CDR3 size: 13 residues. The CDR3 is CASRATGDYGYTF. CDR3 coding DNA: TGTGCCAGCAGAGCAACGGGGGACTATGGCTACACCTTC.

V is TRBV5-1 and J is TRBJ2-3, with 9 bases that match TRBD2. CDR3 length: 16 residues. Germline CDR1 SGHRS, CDR2 YFSETQ. Trimming cost V 7 bases and J 1 base; bases outside gene matches: 10. The CDR3 here is CASEGGLASRTDTQYF. CDR3 coding DNA: TGCGCCAGCGAAGGAGGACTAGCGTCCCGCACAGATACGCAGTATTTT.

The rearrangement uses TRBV7-2 and TRBJ2-5; D possibly corresponds to TRBD2 (5 bases). The CDR3 loop spans 14 amino acids. V was cut by 3 bases and J by 7 bases, with 15 bases left in between. Germline V gene sequence: CDR1 SGHTA, CDR2 FQGNSA. The DNA of the CDR3 is TGTGCCAGCAGCTTGGGTATGCGGGTTGGGACCCAGTACTTC. Its translation is CASSLGMRVGTQYF.

The chain employs TRBV5-5 and TRBJ1-1; 9 bases match TRBD1. The CDR3 covers 15 residues. V shed 4 bases, J shed 1 base, and the junction held 5 bases outside the gene matches. Germline lookup yields CDR1 SGHKS and CDR2 YYEKEE (reference sequence). The DNA for the CDR3 is TGTGCCAGCAGCGGGGGACAGGGCGGGAACACTGAAGCTTTCTTT. This encodes CASSGGQGGNTEAFF.

The rearrangement joins TRBV6-5 to TRBJ2-5, with 14 bases identical to TRBD2. The CDR3 sequence is 15 residues long. V gave up 6 bases and J gave up 5 bases; unmatched junction bases: 5. The germline V gene has CDR1 MNHEY and CDR2 SVGAGI. In nucleotides, the CDR3 is TGTGCCAGCAGCCCGACTAGCGGGAGGGCCGAGACCCAGTACTTC. This translates into CASSPTSGRAETQYF.

V usage is TRBV6-4 and J usage is TRBJ1-1; unclear D gene. The CDR3 has 13 residues. Between the trimmed V and J ends, which lost 8 bases and 0 bases, there was a span of 10 bases. Germline V gene lookup returns CDR1 MRHNA and CDR2 SNTAGT. CDR3: CASSTQVNTEAFF. The CDR3 region has the DNA TGTGCCAGCTCTACCCAGGTGAACACTGAAGCTTTCTTT.

This rearrangement joins TRBV15 to TRBJ2-5; 7 bases map to TRBD2. The CDR3 is 14 amino acids. V lost 8 bases and J lost 4; bases outside the gene matches: 10. The V gene's germline CDR1 is LNHNV and CDR2 YYDKDF (reference sequence). The CDR3 protein is CATWGGVVGETQYF. The CDR3 region has the DNA TGTGCCACCTGGGGGGGGGTTGTTGGAGAGACCCAGTACTTC.

V and J are TRBV2 and TRBJ2-1, with a tentative D call TRBD1 (6 bases). Germline-derived CDR1 and CDR2 are SNHLY and FYNNEI. The CDR3 runs to 15 residues. Trimming removed 1 base from V and 7 bases from J, with 14 bases in between. The CDR3 spells CASSEEAKRGNEQFF. The CDR3 coding sequence is TGTGCCAGCAGTGAAGAAGCGAAAAGGGGGAATGAGCAGTTCTTC. Combining the CDR3 with reference TRBV2 and TRBJ2-1 gives the whole variable domain EPEVTQTPSHQVTQMGQEVILRCVPISNHLYFYWYRQILGQKVEFLVSFYNNEISEKSEIFDDQFSVERPDGSNFTLKIRSTKLEDSAMYFCASSEEAKRGNEQFFGPGTRLTVL.

This rearrangement joins TRBV10-3 to TRBJ2-5; TRBD2 aligns across 10 bases. Trimming at V came to 2 bases and at J to 9 bases, leaving 6 bases not matched to a gene. From germline, CDR1 is ENHRY and CDR2 SYGVKD. This CDR3 contains 14 residues. In DNA form, the CDR3 reads TGTGCCATCAGTGAGAGGACTAGCGGAGGGTCCCAGTACTTC. As protein: CAISERTSGGSQYF.

The chain joins TRBV4-3 to TRBJ2-7, with TRBD1 matching over 9 bases. Losses at the gene ends were 1 base for V and 4 bases for J; bases not matched to a gene: 5. The germline gives CDR1 LGHNA, CDR2 YSLEER. The CDR3 runs 15 residues. The CDR3 sequence is CASSQARDRVYEQYF. CDR3 coding DNA: TGCGCCAGCAGCCAAGCCCGGGACAGGGTTTACGAGCAGTACTTC.

The CDR3 sequence is CASSGGKAGVTEAFF. The CDR3 nucleotides read TGTGCCAGCAGTGGAGGCAAAGCGGGAGTAACTGAAGCTTTCTTT. The chain combines TRBV6-1 with TRBJ1-1; D ambiguous. Germline CDR1 and CDR2: MNHNS and SASEGT. V lost 4 bases and J lost 5, with 17 bases in between. This CDR3 comprises 15 residues.

The chain has TRBV29-1 and TRBJ2-7, with no clear D. V lost 1 base, J lost 2 bases, and 6 bases lay in between. The CDR3 covers 12 residues. CDR1 is SQVTM and CDR2 is ANQGSEA in the germline V gene. Here the CDR3 reads CSVEGPTYEQYF. The DNA for the CDR3 is TGCAGCGTTGAAGGGCCCACCTACGAGCAGTACTTC.

This chain connects TRBV18 to TRBJ1-2, with D tentatively TRBD1 (5 bases). V was shortened by 2 bases and J by 6 bases, with 13 bases between the two germline ends. This CDR3 region has 14 residues. CDR1 and CDR2 (germline): KGHSH, LQKENI. CDR3: CASSPTAEGDGYTF. The CDR3 coding sequence is TGTGCCAGCTCACCAACGGCGGAAGGGGATGGCTACACCTTC.